Listed here are 11 T cell receptor beta chains from one sample, sequenced in a study of radiation and T cells in renal cell carcinoma. The method was immunoSEQ multiplex PCR; TCRdb's version includes in-frame clones alone and lacks a portion of them. The sample lists some 150,000 clones; approximately 86% were seen once. Time point indicated: blood 4 weeks post-SBRT, at nephrectomy. Sample treatment: 15 Gy SBRT to primary tumor, nephrectomy 4 weeks later. This sample comprised blood, obtained from a patient whose treatment included radiotherapy and nephrectomy. The receptors stem from a woman between 45 and 60 years old with renal cell carcinoma.

This clone was seen only a few times. The V and J genes are TRBV6-5 and TRBJ1-6; TRBD1 might be the D (5 bases). V was pared by 2 bases and J by 7 bases, with 9 bases between. From germline, CDR1 is MNHEY and CDR2 SVGAGI. The CDR3 loop spans 14 amino acids. CDR3 in amino acids: CASSYGRVNSPLHF. The CDR3 DNA follows: TGTGCCAGCAGTTACGGCAGGGTGAATTCACCCCTCCACTTT.

This clone occurred a few times. Different DNA sequences within this sample yield the same CDR3. The chain recombines TRBV28 with TRBJ2-7; D call uncertain. V gave up 5 bases and J gave up 0 bases, with 2 bases separating them. The CDR3 sequence is 11 residues long. Looked up from germline, CDR1 is MDHEN and CDR2 is SYDVKM. The chain's CDR3 is CASSSSYEQYF. The CDR3 nucleotides are TGTGCCAGCAGTAGCTCCTACGAGCAGTACTTC.

This chain joins TRBV30 and TRBJ2-3; 12 bases agree with TRBD2. This CDR3 region has 16 residues. V shed 4 bases and J 5 bases; nucleotides not matched to a gene: 10. CDR1 and CDR2 (germline): GTSNPN, SVGIG (reference sequence). The CDR3 is CAWTPGLAGRGDTQYF. The DNA for the CDR3 is TGTGCCTGGACGCCTGGACTAGCGGGGAGGGGAGATACGCAGTATTTT.

This clone was counted only a few times. The V call is TRBV28, the J call TRBJ1-4; D perhaps matches TRBD1 (6 bases). The CDR3 runs to 15 residues. Germline assignment: CDR1 MDHEN and CDR2 SYDVKM. The V end was cut by 4 bases, the J end by 8 bases, with 17 bases between. The CDR3 nucleotides are TGTGCCAGCAGTTCCCCCGGGGGCCAGGGAGAAAAACTGTTTTTT. This encodes CASSSPGGQGEKLFF.

The V gene is TRBV14, the J gene TRBJ1-1; D may be TRBD1 (6 bases). The germline V gene has CDR1 SGHDN and CDR2 FVKESK. The CDR3 loop spans 16 amino acids. Trimming took 3 bases from V and 4 from J, leaving 18 bases between them. The CDR3, as DNA: TGTGCCAGCAGCCACCGCGGGACCAGGGGAGCCACTGAAGCTTTCTTT. The encoded protein is CASSHRGTRGATEAFF.

CDR3 sequence (DNA): TGTGCCAGCAGTTACTCGGAGGGGGCTAACGGGGAGCTGTTTTTT. It specifies CASSYSEGANGELFF. The chain has TRBV6-6 and TRBJ2-2, with D perhaps matching TRBD1 (7 bases). Trimming removed 0 bases from V and 7 bases from J, with 12 bases in between. CDR3 size: 15 residues. CDR1 MNHNY and CDR2 SVGAGI come from the germline V gene (reference sequence).

The CDR3: CASSPRDEPYEQYF. The DNA for the CDR3 is TGTGCCAGCTCACCACGGGACGAGCCCTACGAGCAGTACTTC. The rearrangement uses TRBV18 and TRBJ2-7, with D tentatively TRBD1 or TRBD2 (5 bases each). Germline V gene data show CDR1 as KGHSH and CDR2 as LQKENI. This CDR3 comprises 14 residues. V dropped 1 base and J dropped 2 bases, with 9 bases sitting between them.

There are a few counts of this clone. The V and J genes are TRBV7-2 and TRBJ2-7; D remains ambiguous. In germline, CDR1 is SGHTA, CDR2 FQGNSA. The CDR3 is 14 residues long. Trimming shortened V by 2 bases and J by 0 bases, and 8 bases separated the two germline ends. DNA of the CDR3: TGTGCCAGCAGCTTAAGCGATAACTCCTACGAGCAGTACTTC. As protein: CASSLSDNSYEQYF.

The chain carries TRBV27 and TRBJ1-2; D call uncertain. The CDR3 loop spans 14 amino acids. V lost 5 bases and J 0 bases, leaving 10 bases between the germline ends. Per germline, CDR1 MNHEY and CDR2 SMNVEV (reference sequence). DNA of the CDR3: TGTGCCAGCAGTATAGACCGGACTAACTATGGCTACACCTTC. Translated, it gives CASSIDRTNYGYTF.

This clone was seen once. The chain recombines TRBV27 with TRBJ2-7, with 13 bases that match TRBD2. The CDR3 length is 17 residues. Germline values: CDR1 MNHEY, CDR2 SMNVEV (reference sequence). The trim removed 5 bases at V and 3 bases at J, leaving 10 bases unmatched. In DNA form, the CDR3 reads TGTGCCAGCAGTACCAGACTAGCGGGGGGCCGAATCTACGAGCAGTACTTC. This gives the protein CASSTRLAGGRIYEQYF.

The gene calls are TRBV27 and TRBJ2-1, with TRBD2 matching 8 bases. CDR1 and CDR2 (germline): MNHEY, SMNVEV (reference sequence). V gave up 6 bases and J gave up 6 bases; unmatched junction bases: 7. CDR3 length equals 14 residues. CDR3 DNA: TGTGCCAGCAGCCCTCAAGGGACTAGCAATGAGCAGTTCTTC. It specifies CASSPQGTSNEQFF.